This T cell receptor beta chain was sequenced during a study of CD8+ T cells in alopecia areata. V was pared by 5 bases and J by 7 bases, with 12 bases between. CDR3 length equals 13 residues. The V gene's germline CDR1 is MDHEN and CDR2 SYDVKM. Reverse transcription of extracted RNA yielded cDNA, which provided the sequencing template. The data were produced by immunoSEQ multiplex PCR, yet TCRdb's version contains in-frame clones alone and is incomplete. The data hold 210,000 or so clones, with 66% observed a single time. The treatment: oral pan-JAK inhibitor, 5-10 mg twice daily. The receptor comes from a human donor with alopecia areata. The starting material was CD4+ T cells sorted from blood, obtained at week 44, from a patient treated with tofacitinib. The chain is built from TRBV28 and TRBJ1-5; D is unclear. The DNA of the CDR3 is TGTGCCAGCAGTCCTACGAGGATACAGCCCCAGCATTTT. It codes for CASSPTRIQPQHF.